The TCR beta chain described here comes from a study of blood T cell repertoires in COVID-19. The wider study: PBMCs, B-cell-depleted T cells, or T cells were the source of the cDNA or gDNA that made up the material.

Produced via immunoSEQ multiplex PCR; TCRdb's table is partial and in-frame only. The repertoire holds 25,000 to 30,000 clones, with 70% to 90% as singletons. This receptor was taken from a human donor in a cohort sampled during active COVID-19. Input material: peripheral blood.

As DNA, the CDR3 is TGTGCCAGCAGCCAAGAAAAGCGGGACTCCTACAATGAGCAGTTCTTC. It specifies CASSQEKRDSYNEQFF. The V gene is TRBV4-2, the J gene TRBJ2-1; 7 positions agree with TRBD2. The CDR3 runs 16 residues. With V trimmed by 0 bases and J by 0 bases, 2 bases remained unmatched. Germline CDR1 is LGHNA and CDR2 is YNFKEQ.